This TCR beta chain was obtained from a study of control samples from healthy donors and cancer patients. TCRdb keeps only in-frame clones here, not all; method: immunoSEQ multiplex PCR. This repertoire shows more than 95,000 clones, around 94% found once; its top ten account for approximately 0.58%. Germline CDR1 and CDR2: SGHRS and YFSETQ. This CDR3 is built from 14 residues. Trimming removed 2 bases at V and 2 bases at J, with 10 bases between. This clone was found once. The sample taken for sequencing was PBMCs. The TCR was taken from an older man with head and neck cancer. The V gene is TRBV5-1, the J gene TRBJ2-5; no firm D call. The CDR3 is CASSLNVGQETQYF. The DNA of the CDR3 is TGCGCCAGCAGCTTAAACGTGGGGCAAGAGACCCAGTACTTC.